These 14 T cell receptor beta chains originate from one sample sequenced in a study of PD-L1 blockade in urothelial cancer. TCRdb keeps only in-frame clones here, not all; method: immunoSEQ multiplex PCR. The sample has roughly 87,000 clones, around 90% seen once. The sequenced sample was PBMCs, obtained around atezolizumab (anti-PD-L1) treatment. The receptor set was obtained from a woman in her 70s with urothelial cancer.

J is TRBJ2-5 and V is TRBV9; D not resolved. Germline loops: CDR1 SGDLS, CDR2 YYNGEE. This CDR3 contains 14 residues. Trimming cost V 0 bases and J 9 bases, with 15 bases left between them. The CDR3 reads CASSVVLNGDPQYF. CDR3 coding DNA: TGTGCCAGCAGCGTAGTTTTGAATGGAGATCCCCAGTACTTC.

The V call is TRBV6-1, the J call TRBJ1-1; TRBD1 might be the D (5 bases). CDR1 is MNHNS and CDR2 is SASEGT in the germline V gene. The CDR3 runs 14 residues. The V and J ends lost 4 bases and 1 base respectively, with 10 bases between them. CDR3 sequence reads: CASSADRQNTEAFF. The CDR3 nucleotides are TGTGCCAGCAGTGCCGACAGACAGAACACTGAAGCTTTCTTT.

This sequence joins TRBV4-1 and TRBJ1-6, with D maybe TRBD1 (5 bases). The V gene's germline CDR1 is MGHRA and CDR2 YSYEKL. CDR3 length: 15 amino acids. V was cut by 0 bases and J by 5 bases, with 8 bases left in between. As DNA, the CDR3 is TGCGCCAGCAGCCAAGACACAGGAAATAATTCACCCCTCCACTTT. Its translation is CASSQDTGNNSPLHF.

V and J are TRBV7-8 and TRBJ2-7; a possible D gene is TRBD2 (6 bases). This CDR3 region has 14 residues. Germline assignment: CDR1 SGHVS and CDR2 FQNEAQ. Deletions cut 5 bases from V and 2 bases from J, with 13 bases between. In nucleotides, the CDR3 is TGTGCCAGCAGCCTTGCGGGGACGCCCTACGAGCAGTACTTC. It yields the protein CASSLAGTPYEQYF.

The chain links TRBV5-1 to TRBJ1-2; perhaps TRBD1 as D (6 bases). This CDR3 has 13 residues. Germline loops: CDR1 SGHRS, CDR2 YFSETQ. The V end lost 4 bases, the J end lost 8 bases, and 15 bases lay between the germline ends. CDR3: CASSIGQQTGYTF. CDR3 DNA: TGCGCCAGCAGCATAGGACAGCAGACAGGCTACACCTTC.

The J gene is TRBJ2-3, the V gene TRBV28, with D unclear. V lost 4 bases to trimming and J lost 0 bases, with 5 bases between them. Germline V lookup: CDR1 MDHEN, CDR2 SYDVKM. The CDR3 totals 13 residues. The CDR3 region is CASSSGSTDTQYF. CDR3 coding DNA: TGTGCCAGCAGTTCAGGAAGCACAGATACGCAGTATTTT.

The chain couples TRBV7-8 to TRBJ1-2, with D unclear. Germline V lookup: CDR1 SGHVS, CDR2 FQNEAQ. Trimming removed 0 bases from V and 7 bases from J, with 15 bases in between. CDR3 size: 15 residues. The CDR3 spells CASSLASRGEGGYTF. CDR3 nucleotide sequence: TGTGCCAGCAGCTTAGCGTCCCGGGGAGAAGGTGGCTACACCTTC.

This clone was counted once. The chain joins TRBV15 to TRBJ2-5; maybe TRBD2 (5 bases). Germline lookup yields CDR1 LNHNV and CDR2 YYDKDF (reference sequence). V lost 1 base, J lost 3 bases, and 12 bases lay in between. There are 15 residues in the CDR3. DNA of the CDR3: TGTGCCACCAGCAGAGGGTCTAGCACCGAAGAGACCCAGTACTTC. It translates to CATSRGSSTEETQYF.

V and J are TRBV28 and TRBJ2-7; 11 nucleotides line up with TRBD2. CDR1 is MDHEN, CDR2 SYDVKM, per germline. V lost 6 bases and J lost 3; bases outside the gene matches: 7. This CDR3 has 15 amino acids. CDR3 DNA sequence: TGTGCCAGCAGATCGGGACTAGCGGTAAACTACGAGCAGTACTTC. Amino acid sequence: CASRSGLAVNYEQYF. The full variable domain, rest sourced from reference TRBV28 and TRBJ2-7, is DVKVTQSSRYLVKRTGEKVFLECVQDMDHENMFWYRQDPGLGLRLIYFSYDVKMKEKGDIPEGYSVSREKKERFSLILESASTNQTSMYLCASRSGLAVNYEQYFGPGTRLTVT.

This clone came up once. The V call is TRBV9, the J call TRBJ1-1; possible D gene TRBD1, 5 bases. Germline values: CDR1 SGDLS, CDR2 YYNGEE. V lost 4 bases, J lost 4 bases, and 14 bases lay in between. CDR3 size: 14 residues. CDR3 region: CASSIEAGGTEAFF. CDR3 nucleotides: TGTGCCAGCAGCATCGAAGCGGGGGGCACTGAAGCTTTCTTT.

The gene calls are TRBV14 and TRBJ2-2; 10 bases match TRBD2. The germline V gene has CDR1 SGHDN and CDR2 FVKESK. This CDR3 comprises 19 residues. V was clipped by 4 bases and J by 3 bases; unmatched bases: 14. The CDR3 nucleotides read TGTGCCAGCAGCCGGGCCAGCGGGGGGGCCATCGGGGACACCGGGGAGCTGTTTTTT. The encoded protein is CASSRASGGAIGDTGELFF.

This clone was seen once. The J gene is TRBJ2-5, the V gene TRBV11-2; 7 bases fit TRBD1. The CDR3 loop spans 17 amino acids. The V segment lost 1 base and the J segment 4 bases; nucleotides outside the gene matches: 12. From germline, CDR1 is SGHAT and CDR2 FQNNGV. CDR3 bases: TGTGCCAGCAGCTTAGCCCGGACCTCCGGGACAGCAGAGACCCAGTACTTC. Its protein product is CASSLARTSGTAETQYF.

The chain links TRBV9 to TRBJ1-4; D might be TRBD1 (6 bases). V was pared by 0 bases and J by 8 bases, with 14 bases between. CDR1 and CDR2 from the germline V gene are SGDLS and YYNGEE. This CDR3 region has 15 residues. CDR3 coding DNA: TGTGCCAGCAGCGTAGGCAGGGGCGGAAGCGAAAAACTGTTTTTT. This encodes CASSVGRGGSEKLFF.

Here the CDR3 DNA reads TGCAGCGCCTGGACTAGTAACAATGAGCAGTTCTTC. Protein sequence: CSAWTSNNEQFF. The chain has TRBV29-1 and TRBJ2-1; 7 nucleotides match TRBD2. Germline V CDR1 and CDR2: SQVTM, ANQGSEA. The length of the CDR3 is 12 residues. V shed 7 bases, J shed 5 bases, and the junction held 5 bases outside the gene matches.